This TCR beta chain was found in a study of T cells after yellow fever vaccination. Study-level results: Reappearance after the booster was observed for most primary-vaccination clones (about 96% CD4, roughly 90% CD8). Highly abundant clonotypes carried over from the bulk population could end up in FACS-sorted repertoires as contaminants. Weaker in magnitude, the secondary response showed a faster peak on day 5 versus 15.

Details on this clonotype: What it binds is unknown.

The CDR3 is 13 amino acids. V lost 4 bases, J lost 4 bases, and 10 bases lay in between. TCRdb reanalysed the 5' RACE reads using MiXCR and keeps one entry per CDR3 protein. This table has about 300,000 distinct CDR3 sequences, 6.8% appearing once. This specimen was PBMCs, taken around 45 days after the first yellow fever vaccination. V usage is TRBV12-3 or TRBV12-4 and J usage is TRBJ1-2, with a weak D call TRBD1 (6 bases). This sequence originates from a man between 18 and 35 years old who received the YFV17D yellow fever vaccine. This chain's CDR3 is CASSWGAIYGYTF. The DNA for the CDR3 is TGTGCCAGCAGTTGGGGGGCAATCTATGGCTACACCTTC.